This TCR beta chain comes out of a study of T cell responses to AZD1222 COVID-19 vaccine (dated by TCRdb to about 2021). Describing the broader study: AZD1222 recipients with second doses at about 4 weeks or about 12 weeks were pooled, because spike-specific TCR depth and breadth did not differ between schedules. TCR sequencing covered more than 230 trial participants: 207 given two doses of AZD1222 and approximately 26 given two doses of MenACWY control vaccine. Trial participants were enrolled by age into subgroups of 18-55, 56-69 and 70-plus years, and approximately 150, 30 and 60 TCR-sequenced participants, respectively, were included in these subgroups. Overall study results and their limits: Conclusions about previously exposed vaccinees are limited because only 5 or 6 AZD1222 recipients were SARS-CoV-2 seropositive at baseline. Epitopes outside the regions mutated in the B.1.351 and B.1.1.7 variants were reportedly recognized by nearly half of the unique spike-specific TCRs. A significant rise in spike-specific TCR breadth and depth was observed after two AZD1222 doses relative to day 0 and relative to MenACWY recipients. No day 14 peak-response samples were available, so repertoires were characterized only after the peak T cell response. CD4 TCRs associated with the vaccine covered the entire spike protein, and the dominant responses were in regions 160-218 and 743-854. The 56-69-year group was small, and its depth increase did not reach significance, likely because of low power. Participants were mostly white British, with more females than males. The authors suggested clonal diversity may have been underestimated.

In the case of this clone: Its binding antigen is unknown. Base qualities were left out, and no much larger clone turns up one base away.

The CDR3 regions of human TCRbeta chains were analyzed by immunosequencing. Per the source publication's procedure: Repertoire TCRs were checked for matches against a reference library of SARS-CoV-2-specific TCRs that had been generated using the MIRA antigen-specificity platform. Breadth was defined as the fraction of unique TCRs that were SARS-CoV-2-associated. Depth was defined as the fraction of total T cells that were SARS-CoV-2-associated. Using the MIRA data, every spike-specific TCR was mapped to the spike region that the TCR reacted to and assigned to either a CD4 or a CD8 class. Log10-transformed breadth and depth values were compared by one-way ANOVA with Sidak's multiple comparisons tests. The source is immuneACCESS, and TCRdb retained only in-frame sequences with V and J called. Part of the clones is not carried over; for the studies checked, unresolved V genes explain less than half of this, and the remainder is unexplained. That table supplies the V and J calls and clone size; D and trimming were determined from the DNA. In all, the sample holds over 150,000 clones, and about nine tenths of those were seen once. The ten largest clones add up to less than 3.5% of the sample.

The time point label here, explained by the study, means: baseline before first vaccination. Vaccinee samples were obtained from the UK trials COV001 and COV002, which included a single-blind randomized controlled phase 2/3 trial of AZD1222 (ChAdOx1 nCoV-19) in healthy adults. Trial participant PBMC samples were collected at day 0 and day 28 after the second dose for TCRbeta chain sequencing. Ends trimmed: V by 7 bases, J by 3 bases; bases unmatched to a gene: 7. The germline V gene encodes CDR1 LNHDA and CDR2 SQIVND (reference sequence). The CDR3 contains 14 residues, cysteine and phenylalanine counted. Only the CDR3 portion is preserved as DNA: 42 bases, with reading frame beginning at the first base.

The rearrangement joined TRBV19 to TRBJ1-2, and 8 bases in between align with TRBD1. This clonotype originated in an adult in good health. This sample comprised peripheral blood, obtained on day 0 of AZD1222 vaccination. The nucleotides are TGTGCCAGTATAGCAGGGGGCGCACACTATGGCTACACCTTC. This codes for CASIAGGAHYGYTF. This CDR3, with the reference TRBV19 and TRBJ1-2 proteins standing in past its ends, gives the full variable domain DGGITQSPKYLFRKEGQNVTLSCEQNLNHDAMYWYRQDPGQGLRLIYYSQIVNDFQKGDIAEGYSVSREKKESFPLTVTSAQKNPTAFYLCASIAGGAHYGYTFGSGTRLTVV.